The 5 T cell receptor beta chains given below trace back to one sample, sequenced in a study of cytomegalovirus exposure and HLA in healthy donors. PCR was performed using 60 Vbeta and 13 Jbeta primers. Profiled with immunoSEQ multiplex PCR; TCRdb holds only in-frame clones, not every one. Among roughly 290,000 clones listed, 80% were seen once. The material sequenced was PBMCs. The source of these receptors is a girl aged 2 to 9 in good health and CMV-seronegative.

The chain combines TRBV7-2 with TRBJ2-7, with D maybe TRBD1 (5 bases). V was clipped by 5 bases and J by 2 bases, with 22 bases between them. This CDR3 is 17 amino acids long. In germline, CDR1 is SGHTA, CDR2 FQGNSA. The CDR3, as DNA: TGTGCCAGCAGCCCTAATGGGGTGGGGCAAGGTACCTACGAGCAGTACTTC. Translating it yields CASSPNGVGQGTYEQYF.

The V gene is TRBV5-1, the J gene TRBJ1-5, with a possible D match to TRBD1 (6 bases). The ends were cut back, 0 bases at V and 4 bases at J, with 11 bases in the middle. This CDR3 spans 15 amino acids. Germline assignment: CDR1 SGHRS and CDR2 YFSETQ. The CDR3 here is CASSLDGQLNQPQHF. The CDR3 bases are TGCGCCAGCAGCTTGGACGGACAGCTTAATCAGCCCCAGCATTTT.

The gene calls are TRBV9 and TRBJ1-2; 7 nucleotides match TRBD1. The CDR3 sequence is 15 residues long. The germline CDR1 and CDR2 sequences are SGDLS and YYNGEE. V was clipped by 3 bases and J by 4 bases; unmatched bases: 9. CDR3 coding DNA: TGTGCCAGCAGCGCCAAGCAGGGGGAGAGCTATGGCTACACCTTC. Translated: CASSAKQGESYGYTF.

This rearrangement joins TRBV27 to TRBJ2-1; no clear D. The germline V and J ends were trimmed by 1 base and 8 bases, with 3 bases remaining between them. The CDR3 is made up of 11 amino acids. CDR1 and CDR2 (germline): MNHEY, SMNVEV (reference sequence). The CDR3 DNA reads as TGTGCCAGCAGTTTATTCGATGAGCAGTTCTTC. Translation: CASSLFDEQFF.

The rearrangement uses TRBV5-1 and TRBJ1-4; maybe TRBD1 (6 bases). Germline V gene lookup returns CDR1 SGHRS and CDR2 YFSETQ. Trimming left V 5 bases short and J 8 bases short, with 22 bases between. This CDR3 has 16 residues. CDR3 in amino acids: CASRMGSGAIGEKLFF. The CDR3 DNA follows: TGCGCCAGCAGAATGGGTTCAGGGGCGATTGGAGAAAAACTGTTTTTT.